The present TCR beta chain was sequenced within a study of tumor-infiltrating lymphocytes in oesophageal squamous cell carcinoma. In TCRdb, the PCR reads were re-called with MiXCR into one record per CDR3 protein. Of some 15,000 distinct CDR3 sequences detected, 44% appear once; the ten largest clones hold about 42%. The CDR3 contains 15 residues. Germline assignment: CDR1 SGHTA and CDR2 FQGNSA. The specimen sequenced was blood. The sequence was collected from a female donor with esophageal squamous cell carcinoma. This chain links TRBV7-2 with TRBJ2-5; TRBD2 matches at 7 bases. The J call may be wrong; the DNA end is better matched by TRBJ2-1. The CDR3 DNA follows: TGTGCCAGCAGCCCTCAGGGCGGGAGAGCTCTTGAGCAGTTCTTC. Protein: CASSPQGGRALEQFF.